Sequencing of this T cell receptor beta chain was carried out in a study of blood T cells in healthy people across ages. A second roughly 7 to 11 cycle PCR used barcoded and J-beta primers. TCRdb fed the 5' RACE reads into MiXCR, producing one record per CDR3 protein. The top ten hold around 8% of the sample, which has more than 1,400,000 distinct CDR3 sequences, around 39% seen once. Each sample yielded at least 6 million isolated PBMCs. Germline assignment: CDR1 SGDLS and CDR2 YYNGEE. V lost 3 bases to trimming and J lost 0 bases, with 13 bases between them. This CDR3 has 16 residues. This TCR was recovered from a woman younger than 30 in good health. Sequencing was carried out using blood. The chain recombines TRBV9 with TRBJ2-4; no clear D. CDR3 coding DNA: TGTGCCAGCAGCGCCGACCAGAACGTAGCCAAAAACATTCAGTACTTC. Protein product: CASSADQNVAKNIQYF. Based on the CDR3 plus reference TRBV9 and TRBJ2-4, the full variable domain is DSGVTQTPKHLITATGQRVTLRCSPRSGDLSVYWYQQSLDQGLQFLIQYYNGEERAKGNILERFSAQQFPDLHSELNLSSLELGDSALYFCASSADQNVAKNIQYFGAGTRLSVL.